A single T cell receptor beta chain is shown here with its context. The data were taken from a study of blood T cell repertoires in COVID-19. The V segment lost 5 bases and the J segment 3 bases; nucleotides outside the gene matches: 17. Germline CDR1 and CDR2: SGHVS and FQNEAQ. The CDR3 totals 18 residues. Assay used: immunoSEQ multiplex PCR; TCRdb lists only in-frame clones, some missing. The sample holds approximately 220,000 clones, 85% seen once. Across about two dozen US areas, participants ranged in age from 18 to 89 years. Cohorts were based on clinical histories the participants reported. Cohort 3 donors were reported recovered after two negative PCRs, clearance, or symptom resolution.

The specimen sequenced was PBMCs or T cells enriched from blood (not recorded which). This receptor was obtained from a middle-aged man who had recovered from COVID-19. The V call is TRBV7-8, the J call TRBJ2-7, with TRBD1 matching over 9 bases. The CDR3 DNA reads TGTGCCAGCAGCCTAGGCCCTCGCCGGGACAGGGTATTCTACGAGCAGTACTTC. It encodes CASSLGPRRDRVFYEQYF.